Listed below are T cell receptor beta chains from one sample, sequenced in a study of OX40 agonist ivuxolimab in advanced cancers. Sequencing used immunoSEQ multiplex PCR; TCRdb keeps in-frame clones, though not all of them. The repertoire includes approximately 49,000 clones, around 81% of them detected once, and about 5.8% sits in the top ten. Sequencing was performed on CD4+ or CD8+ T cells sorted from blood, taken in a trial of the OX40 agonist ivuxolimab. These receptors were taken from an adult with an advanced solid tumor such as melanoma, head and neck, liver or kidney cancer. CDR3s include the opening cysteine and the closing phenylalanine or tryptophan. The order of the fields is D gene, V gene, J gene, clone size, CDR3 length, CDR3 DNA, CDR3 protein. A D gene is named only where the DNA matches it firmly. Clone size appears in some rows only: once, few, many, or a class for an expanded clone.

d_call: .
v_call: TRBV13
j_call: TRBJ2-7
clone_size: once
cdr3_length: 14
cdr3_nt: TGTGCCAGCAGCTTAACCGGGTCCACCTACGAGCAGTACTTC
cdr3_aa: CASSLTGSTYEQYF

d_call: .
v_call: TRBV27
j_call: TRBJ2-5
clone_size: .
cdr3_length: 13
cdr3_nt: TGTGCCAGCAGTGCCGGTAATGAAGAGACCCAGTACTTC
cdr3_aa: CASSAGNEETQYF

d_call: TRBD2
v_call: TRBV29-1
j_call: TRBJ2-7
clone_size: .
cdr3_length: 15
cdr3_nt: TGCAGCGTTGATTCCAGCGGGAGAGGGTTCTACGAGCAGTACTTC
cdr3_aa: CSVDSSGRGFYEQYF

d_call: TRBD1
v_call: TRBV19
j_call: TRBJ2-1
clone_size: .
cdr3_length: 13
cdr3_nt: TGTGCCAGTACTAGACAGGGGAGGAATGAGCAGTTCTTC
cdr3_aa: CASTRQGRNEQFF

d_call: .
v_call: TRBV19
j_call: TRBJ1-1
clone_size: medium-sized
cdr3_length: 15
cdr3_nt: TGTGCCAGTAGTATTGATTGGTTCATGAACACTGAAGCTTTCTTT
cdr3_aa: CASSIDWFMNTEAFF

d_call: TRBD1
v_call: TRBV4-1
j_call: TRBJ2-7
clone_size: once
cdr3_length: 15
cdr3_nt: TGCGCCAGCAGCCCAGGACAGGGGATCTCCTACGAGCAGTACTTC
cdr3_aa: CASSPGQGISYEQYF

d_call: .
v_call: TRBV9
j_call: TRBJ2-3
clone_size: .
cdr3_length: 14
cdr3_nt: TGTGCCAGCAGCGTAGAAGGTAGCACAGATACGCAGTATTTT
cdr3_aa: CASSVEGSTDTQYF

d_call: .
v_call: TRBV5-8
j_call: TRBJ1-1
clone_size: .
cdr3_length: 14
cdr3_nt: TGTGCCAGCAGCCCTGTGGAGGGGAACACTGAAGCTTTCTTT
cdr3_aa: CASSPVEGNTEAFF

d_call: .
v_call: TRBV30
j_call: TRBJ1-1
clone_size: .
cdr3_length: 13
cdr3_nt: TGTGCCTGGAGTGTTTGGGGGAGCACTGAAGCTTTCTTT
cdr3_aa: CAWSVWGSTEAFF

d_call: .
v_call: TRBV10-3
j_call: TRBJ1-1
clone_size: .
cdr3_length: 13
cdr3_nt: TGTGCCATCAGTTTGGCAGGGAACACTGAAGCTTTCTTT
cdr3_aa: CAISLAGNTEAFF

d_call: .
v_call: TRBV27
j_call: TRBJ2-1
clone_size: .
cdr3_length: 14
cdr3_nt: TGTGCCAGCAGTTTTACATCGGGCCTCAATGAGCAGTTCTTC
cdr3_aa: CASSFTSGLNEQFF

d_call: .
v_call: TRBV9
j_call: TRBJ2-5
clone_size: .
cdr3_length: 15
cdr3_nt: TGTGCCAGCAGCGAGGGGGGAGGGGTTCAAGAGACCCAGTACTTC
cdr3_aa: CASSEGGGVQETQYF

d_call: .
v_call: TRBV19
j_call: TRBJ2-3
clone_size: once
cdr3_length: 13
cdr3_nt: TGTGCCAGTAGCAAGGCCACCTGGGATACGCAGTATTTT
cdr3_aa: CASSKATWDTQYF

d_call: .
v_call: TRBV9
j_call: TRBJ1-1
clone_size: .
cdr3_length: 13
cdr3_nt: TGTGCCAGCAGCGTCTCCGGGGGGACTGAAGCTTTCTTT
cdr3_aa: CASSVSGGTEAFF

d_call: .
v_call: TRBV6-1
j_call: TRBJ1-1
clone_size: .
cdr3_length: 13
cdr3_nt: TGTGCCAGCAGGGGGGGGGAAAACACTGAAGCTTTCTTT
cdr3_aa: CASRGGENTEAFF

d_call: TRBD2
v_call: TRBV11-3
j_call: TRBJ2-7
clone_size: .
cdr3_length: 14
cdr3_nt: TGTGCCAGCAGCTATAGCGGGAGCACGGACGAGCAGTACTTC
cdr3_aa: CASSYSGSTDEQYF

d_call: TRBD1
v_call: TRBV5-4
j_call: TRBJ2-2
clone_size: few
cdr3_length: 15
cdr3_nt: TGTGCCAGCAGCTTGGCAGGGGGCTTTGCCGGGGAGCTGTTTTTT
cdr3_aa: CASSLAGGFAGELFF

d_call: TRBD1
v_call: TRBV25-1
j_call: TRBJ1-1
clone_size: .
cdr3_length: 16
cdr3_nt: TGTGCCAGCAGTGGGGATCAACAGGGGGAGGACACTGAAGCTTTCTTT
cdr3_aa: CASSGDQQGEDTEAFF

d_call: .
v_call: TRBV19
j_call: TRBJ1-1
clone_size: .
cdr3_length: 16
cdr3_nt: TGTGCCAGTAGTATAACCGGGACCTCCTCTGGAGCTGAAGCTTTCTTT
cdr3_aa: CASSITGTSSGAEAFF

d_call: TRBD1
v_call: TRBV7-9
j_call: TRBJ1-2
clone_size: .
cdr3_length: 15
cdr3_nt: TGTGCCAGCAGCTTAGCCGGACAGGGGCTATCTGGCTACACCTTC
cdr3_aa: CASSLAGQGLSGYTF

d_call: .
v_call: TRBV2
j_call: TRBJ2-5
clone_size: few
cdr3_length: 10
cdr3_nt: TGTGCCAGCAGTGATGAGACCCAGTACTTC
cdr3_aa: CASSDETQYF

d_call: .
v_call: TRBV10-3
j_call: TRBJ2-5
clone_size: few
cdr3_length: 12
cdr3_nt: TGTGCCATCAGTGATGACAGCGAGACCCAGTACTTC
cdr3_aa: CAISDDSETQYF

d_call: TRBD1
v_call: TRBV2
j_call: TRBJ1-5
clone_size: .
cdr3_length: 15
cdr3_nt: TGTGCCAGCAGGGGGGACAGTTATAGCAATCAGCCCCAGCATTTT
cdr3_aa: CASRGDSYSNQPQHF

d_call: TRBD1
v_call: TRBV14
j_call: TRBJ1-2
clone_size: .
cdr3_length: 15
cdr3_nt: TGTGCCAGCAGCCAAGTGGACAGGGGCGACTATGGCTACACCTTC
cdr3_aa: CASSQVDRGDYGYTF

d_call: TRBD2
v_call: TRBV7-6
j_call: TRBJ2-3
clone_size: .
cdr3_length: 15
cdr3_nt: TGTGCCAGCAGCTTACCAGCGGGAGCCCCAGATACGCAGTATTTT
cdr3_aa: CASSLPAGAPDTQYF

d_call: TRBD1
v_call: TRBV7-9
j_call: TRBJ1-3
clone_size: once
cdr3_length: 18
cdr3_nt: TGTGCCAGCAGCTCCCCCCTCAGGGACAGGAACTCTGGAAACACCATATATTTT
cdr3_aa: CASSSPLRDRNSGNTIYF

d_call: TRBD2
v_call: TRBV28
j_call: TRBJ2-1
clone_size: few
cdr3_length: 15
cdr3_nt: TGTGCCAGCGAAGGACTAGCGGGAGGGCCAGGTGAGCAGTTCTTC
cdr3_aa: CASEGLAGGPGEQFF

d_call: .
v_call: TRBV6-1
j_call: TRBJ2-3
clone_size: .
cdr3_length: 16
cdr3_nt: TGTGCCAGCAGTGAAGTCCTGGGGGCTAGCACAGATACGCAGTATTTT
cdr3_aa: CASSEVLGASTDTQYF

d_call: .
v_call: TRBV6-5
j_call: TRBJ1-3
clone_size: .
cdr3_length: 11
cdr3_nt: TGTGCCAGCAGTTATATACACACCATATATTTT
cdr3_aa: CASSYIHTIYF

d_call: TRBD1
v_call: TRBV19
j_call: TRBJ1-6
clone_size: once
cdr3_length: 14
cdr3_nt: TGTGCCAGCACACCCGGGACAGACAATTCACCCCTCCACTTT
cdr3_aa: CASTPGTDNSPLHF

d_call: TRBD2
v_call: TRBV27
j_call: TRBJ2-1
clone_size: .
cdr3_length: 15
cdr3_nt: TGTGCCAGCAGTGTTTGGACTAGCGGGAAAAATGAGCAGTTCTTC
cdr3_aa: CASSVWTSGKNEQFF

d_call: .
v_call: TRBV7-6
j_call: TRBJ1-1
clone_size: .
cdr3_length: 16
cdr3_nt: TGTGCCAGCAGCTCGGAGGCGACAGGCCTGAACACTGAAGCTTTCTTT
cdr3_aa: CASSSEATGLNTEAFF

d_call: TRBD1
v_call: TRBV5-6
j_call: TRBJ2-1
clone_size: .
cdr3_length: 15
cdr3_nt: TGTGCCAGCAGCTTGGACAGGGGGTCCTACAATGAGCAGTTCTTC
cdr3_aa: CASSLDRGSYNEQFF

d_call: .
v_call: TRBV27
j_call: TRBJ1-1
clone_size: .
cdr3_length: 13
cdr3_nt: TGTACCAGCAGTCTCCAGGTGACCACTGAAGCTTTCTTT
cdr3_aa: CTSSLQVTTEAFF

d_call: .
v_call: TRBV27
j_call: TRBJ2-1
clone_size: .
cdr3_length: 16
cdr3_nt: TGTGCCAGCACACTACAGGGATTCGGGTCCTACAATGAGCAGTTCTTC
cdr3_aa: CASTLQGFGSYNEQFF

d_call: TRBD2
v_call: TRBV5-4
j_call: TRBJ2-1
clone_size: .
cdr3_length: 16
cdr3_nt: TGTGCCAGCAGCTTGTATAGCGGGAGGGCCTACAATGAGCAGTTCTTC
cdr3_aa: CASSLYSGRAYNEQFF

d_call: TRBD2
v_call: TRBV27
j_call: TRBJ2-1
clone_size: .
cdr3_length: 15
cdr3_nt: TGTGCCAGCAGTAGGAGTCTAGCGGGATACAATGAGCAGTTCTTC
cdr3_aa: CASSRSLAGYNEQFF

d_call: .
v_call: TRBV27
j_call: TRBJ2-3
clone_size: .
cdr3_length: 15
cdr3_nt: TGTGCCAGCAGTTTCCTACGGGGGGCGGTAGATACGCAGTATTTT
cdr3_aa: CASSFLRGAVDTQYF

d_call: TRBD2
v_call: TRBV5-1
j_call: TRBJ2-2
clone_size: .
cdr3_length: 17
cdr3_nt: TGCGCCAGCAGCTTGTCACGCGGGGGAGTGGACACCGGGGAGCTGTTTTTT
cdr3_aa: CASSLSRGGVDTGELFF

d_call: .
v_call: TRBV4-3
j_call: TRBJ1-3
clone_size: once
cdr3_length: 14
cdr3_nt: TGCGCCAGCAGCCAAGATCTATCTGGAAACACCATATATTTT
cdr3_aa: CASSQDLSGNTIYF

d_call: TRBD1
v_call: TRBV10-3
j_call: TRBJ2-1
clone_size: .
cdr3_length: 17
cdr3_nt: TGTGCCATCAGTGATACAGGGGATAGAGGGTCCTACAATGAGCAGTTCTTC
cdr3_aa: CAISDTGDRGSYNEQFF

d_call: TRBD2
v_call: TRBV2
j_call: TRBJ2-1
clone_size: .
cdr3_length: 14
cdr3_nt: TGTGCCAGCTCGACTAGCGGGTCATACAATGAGCAGTTCTTC
cdr3_aa: CASSTSGSYNEQFF

d_call: .
v_call: TRBV5-4
j_call: TRBJ2-7
clone_size: .
cdr3_length: 13
cdr3_nt: TGTGCCAGCAGCTTCTATGGGTCCTACGAGCAGTACTTC
cdr3_aa: CASSFYGSYEQYF